The 2 T cell receptor beta chains below all came from one sample that was sequenced in a study of neoadjuvant nivolumab and ipilimumab in lung cancer. The method was immunoSEQ multiplex PCR; TCRdb's version includes in-frame clones alone and lacks a portion of them. The data contain some 17,000 clones, approximately 76% of them singletons. The sample was tumor tissue, taken after neoadjuvant nivolumab, alone or with ipilimumab, at or shortly before surgery. These receptors all come from an adult with non-small cell lung cancer.

The chain links TRBV5-6 to TRBJ1-5; the match to TRBD1 covers 9 bases. With 4 bases clipped from V and 6 bases from J, the junction kept 8 bases outside the gene matches. The germline gives CDR1 SGHDT, CDR2 YYEEEE. The CDR3 spans 15 residues. CDR3 nucleotides: TGTGCCAGCAGCACCGGGACAGGGTTTTTTCAGCCCCAGCATTTT. Protein product: CASSTGTGFFQPQHF. The variable domain in full, with the rest retrieved from reference TRBV5-6 and TRBJ1-5, is DAGVTQSPTHLIKTRGQQVTLRCSPKSGHDTVSWYQQALGQGPQFIFQYYEEEERQRGNFPDRFSGHQFPNYSSELNVNALLLGDSALYLCASSTGTGFFQPQHFGDGTRLSIL.

This sequence joins TRBV14 and TRBJ1-6; 8 bases match TRBD1. V lost 5 bases to trimming and J lost 13 bases; unmatched junction nucleotides: 4. The CDR3 contains 12 residues. CDR1 and CDR2 from the germline V gene are SGHDN and FVKESK. Here the CDR3 reads CASSYRTGPLHF. CDR3 coding DNA: TGTGCCAGCAGCTATCGGACAGGGCCCCTCCACTTT.